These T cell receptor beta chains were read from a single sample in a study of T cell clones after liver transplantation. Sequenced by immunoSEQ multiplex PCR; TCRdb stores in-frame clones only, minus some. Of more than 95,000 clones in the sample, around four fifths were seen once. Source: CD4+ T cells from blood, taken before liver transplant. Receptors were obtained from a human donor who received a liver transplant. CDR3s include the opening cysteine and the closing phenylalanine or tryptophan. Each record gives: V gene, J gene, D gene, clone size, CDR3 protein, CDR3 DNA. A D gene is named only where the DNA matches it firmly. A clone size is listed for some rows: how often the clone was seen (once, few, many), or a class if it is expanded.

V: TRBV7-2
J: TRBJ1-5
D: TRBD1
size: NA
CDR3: CASSDRASTGQPQHF
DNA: TGTGCCAGCAGCGACAGGGCATCCACAGGACAGCCCCAGCATTTT

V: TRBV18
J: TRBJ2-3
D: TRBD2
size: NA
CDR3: CASSPPGGRSLTDTQYF
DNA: TGTGCCAGCTCACCACCGGGGGGGAGGAGTCTCACAGATACGCAGTATTTT

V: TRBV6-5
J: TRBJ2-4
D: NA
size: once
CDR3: CASSYGGDLAKNIQYF
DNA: TGTGCCAGCAGTTACGGTGGGGATTTAGCCAAAAACATTCAGTACTTC

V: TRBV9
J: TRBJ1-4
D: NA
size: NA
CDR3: CASSVDTGTNEKLFF
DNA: TGTGCCAGCAGCGTAGACACAGGGACTAATGAAAAACTGTTTTTT

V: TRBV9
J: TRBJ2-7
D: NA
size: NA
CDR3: CASSVGAVPYEQYF
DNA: TGTGCCAGCAGCGTAGGGGCGGTACCCTACGAGCAGTACTTC

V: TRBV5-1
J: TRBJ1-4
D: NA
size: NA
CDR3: CASSSRQPGEKLFF
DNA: TGCGCCAGCAGCTCTAGACAGCCGGGTGAAAAACTGTTTTTT

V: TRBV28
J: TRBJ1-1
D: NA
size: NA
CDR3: CASGNTEAFF
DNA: TGTGCCAGCGGAAACACTGAAGCTTTCTTT

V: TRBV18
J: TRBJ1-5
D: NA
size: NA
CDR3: CASSPPAGTQPQHF
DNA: TGTGCCAGCTCACCACCGGCAGGTACTCAGCCCCAGCATTTT

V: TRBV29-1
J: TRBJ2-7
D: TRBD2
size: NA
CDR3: CSVTPTSGLSYEQYF
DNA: TGCAGCGTTACGCCTACTAGCGGGTTATCCTACGAGCAGTACTTC

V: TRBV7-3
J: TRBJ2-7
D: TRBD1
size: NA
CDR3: CASSPRQGSYEQYF
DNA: TGTGCCAGCAGCCCCCGACAGGGCTCCTACGAGCAGTACTTC

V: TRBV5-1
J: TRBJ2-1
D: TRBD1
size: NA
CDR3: CASSPTGASYNEQFF
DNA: TGCGCCAGCAGCCCGACAGGGGCTTCCTACAATGAGCAGTTCTTC

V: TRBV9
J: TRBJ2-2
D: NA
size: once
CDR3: CASSVDRREGAGELFF
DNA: TGTGCCAGCAGCGTAGATCGCAGGGAAGGGGCCGGGGAGCTGTTTTTT

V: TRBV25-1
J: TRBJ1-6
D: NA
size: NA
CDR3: CASRDPAWNSPLHF
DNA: TGTGCCAGCAGGGATCCCGCCTGGAATTCACCCCTCCACTTT

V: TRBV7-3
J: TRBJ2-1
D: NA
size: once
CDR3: CASSVQPSSDEQFF
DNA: TGTGCCAGCAGCGTACAACCTTCTAGCGATGAGCAGTTCTTC

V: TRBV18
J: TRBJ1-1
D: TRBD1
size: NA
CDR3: CASSPPWTGVNTEAFF
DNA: TGTGCCAGCTCACCCCCCTGGACAGGGGTGAACACTGAAGCTTTCTTT

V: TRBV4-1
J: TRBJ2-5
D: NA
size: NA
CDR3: CASSQEGGRTIYPRTQYF
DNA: TGCGCCAGCAGCCAAGAAGGAGGCAGGACAATTTATCCCAGGACCCAGTACTTC

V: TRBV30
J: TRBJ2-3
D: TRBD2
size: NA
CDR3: CAWSGTSRTDTQYF
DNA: TGTGCCTGGAGTGGGACTAGCCGGACAGATACGCAGTATTTT

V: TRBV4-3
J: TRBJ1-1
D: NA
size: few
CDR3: CASSQDWAGKTEAFF
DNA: TGCGCCAGCAGCCAAGATTGGGCAGGGAAAACTGAAGCTTTCTTT

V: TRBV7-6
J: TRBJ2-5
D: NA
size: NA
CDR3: CASSLRAVETQYF
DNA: TGTGCCAGCAGCCTGCGGGCAGTCGAGACCCAGTACTTC

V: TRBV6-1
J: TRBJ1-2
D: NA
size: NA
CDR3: CASSEARTPTNYGYTF
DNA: TGTGCCAGCAGTGAAGCGCGGACCCCAACTAACTATGGCTACACCTTC

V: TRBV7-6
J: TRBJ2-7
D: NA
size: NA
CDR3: CASSFGTLSSYEQYF
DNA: TGTGCCAGCAGCTTCGGGACACTGAGCTCCTACGAGCAGTACTTC

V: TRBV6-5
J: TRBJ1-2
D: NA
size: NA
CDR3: CASSYQQPGGYTF
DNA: TGTGCCAGCAGTTACCAACAACCGGGAGGCTACACCTTC

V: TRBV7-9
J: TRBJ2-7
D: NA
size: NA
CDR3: CASSSRTDWNEQYF
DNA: TGTGCCAGCAGCTCCCGGACGGACTGGAACGAGCAGTACTTC

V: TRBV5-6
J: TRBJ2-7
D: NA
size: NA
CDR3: CASSPWGVGEQYF
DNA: TGTGCCAGCAGCCCCTGGGGAGTGGGGGAGCAGTACTTC

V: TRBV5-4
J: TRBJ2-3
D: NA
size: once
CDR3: CASSFAQSTDTQYF
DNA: TGTGCCAGCAGCTTTGCCCAGTCCACAGATACGCAGTATTTT

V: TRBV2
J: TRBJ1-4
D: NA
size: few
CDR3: CASSTGTEKLFF
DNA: TGTGCCAGCAGTACTGGGACTGAAAAACTGTTTTTT

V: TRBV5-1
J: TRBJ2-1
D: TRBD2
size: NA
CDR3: CASTRTSGSIYEQFF
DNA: TGCGCCAGCACCCGGACTAGCGGGAGTATCTATGAGCAGTTCTTC

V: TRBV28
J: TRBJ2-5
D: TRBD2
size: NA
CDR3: CASSPRGAGGPSVRTQYF
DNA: TGTGCCAGCAGTCCTCGGGGGGCGGGAGGGCCCTCGGTACGGACCCAGTACTTC

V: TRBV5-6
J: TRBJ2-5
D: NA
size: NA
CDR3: CASSLVSTKETQYF
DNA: TGTGCCAGCAGCTTGGTTTCAACGAAAGAGACCCAGTACTTC